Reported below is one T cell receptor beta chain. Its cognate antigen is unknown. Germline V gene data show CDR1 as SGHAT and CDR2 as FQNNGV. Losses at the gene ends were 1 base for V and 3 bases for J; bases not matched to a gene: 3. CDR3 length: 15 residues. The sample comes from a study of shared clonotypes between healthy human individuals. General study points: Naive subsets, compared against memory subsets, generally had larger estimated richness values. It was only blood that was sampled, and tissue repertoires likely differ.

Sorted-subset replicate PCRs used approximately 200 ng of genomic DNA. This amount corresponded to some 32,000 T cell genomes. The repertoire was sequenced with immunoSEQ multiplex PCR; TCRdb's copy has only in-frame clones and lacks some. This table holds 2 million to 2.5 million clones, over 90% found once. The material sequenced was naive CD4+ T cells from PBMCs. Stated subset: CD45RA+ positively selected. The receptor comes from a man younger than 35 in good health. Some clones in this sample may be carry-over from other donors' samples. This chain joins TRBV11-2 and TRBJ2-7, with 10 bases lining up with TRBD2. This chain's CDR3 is CASSLAASGSYEQYF. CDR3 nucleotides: TGTGCCAGCAGCTTAGCCGCTAGCGGGAGCTACGAGCAGTACTTC. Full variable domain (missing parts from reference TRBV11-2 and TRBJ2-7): EAGVAQSPRYKIIEKRQSVAFWCNPISGHATLYWYQQILGQGPKLLIQFQNNGVVDDSQLPKDRFSAERLKGVDSTLKIQPAKLEDSAVYLCASSLAASGSYEQYFGPGTRLTVT.